The rows below give T cell receptor beta chains drawn from one sample of a study of blood T cell repertoires in COVID-19. The table came from immunoSEQ multiplex PCR; TCRdb's copy has only in-frame clones and leaves some out. This table has roughly 120,000 clones, around 86% appearing once. Input material: peripheral blood. All receptors come from a human donor in a cohort sampled during active COVID-19. CDR3s include the opening cysteine and the closing phenylalanine or tryptophan. Fields, in order: CDR3 protein, J gene, V gene.

cdr3_aa: CASSIVAHSTDTQYF
j_call: TRBJ2-3
v_call: TRBV11-2

cdr3_aa: CASSLGAQGFQREKLFF
j_call: TRBJ1-4
v_call: TRBV5-4

cdr3_aa: CASSSGTTIEQYF
j_call: TRBJ2-7
v_call: TRBV12-3/TRBV12-4

cdr3_aa: CASRTEETQYF
j_call: TRBJ2-5
v_call: TRBV19

cdr3_aa: CASSPQGQGRFF
j_call: TRBJ2-1
v_call: TRBV18

cdr3_aa: CASSQDRSETQYF
j_call: TRBJ2-5
v_call: TRBV27

cdr3_aa: CASSLDRGEAFF
j_call: TRBJ1-1
v_call: TRBV11-3

cdr3_aa: CASSSTGLAGYNEQFF
j_call: TRBJ2-1
v_call: TRBV18

cdr3_aa: CASSYSWGQGDGYTF
j_call: TRBJ1-2
v_call: TRBV6-6

cdr3_aa: CASTGTAGGPDTQYF
j_call: TRBJ2-3
v_call: TRBV6-4

cdr3_aa: CASSDNFSGRGYTF
j_call: TRBJ1-2
v_call: TRBV2

cdr3_aa: CASSRGSGGVETGELFF
j_call: TRBJ2-2
v_call: TRBV4-1